These 26 T cell receptor beta chains were sequenced from one sample in a study of T cell responses to AZD1222 COVID-19 vaccine. Profiling relied on immunoSEQ multiplex PCR, and the TCRdb table lists in-frame clones only, not all of them. The top ten clones hold approximately 22% of a sample with around 87,000 clones, just over 90% of them seen once. The sample here was peripheral blood, taken on day 0 of AZD1222 vaccination. Receptor source: an adult in good health.

This chain connects TRBV5-4 to TRBJ2-7; TRBD1 agrees at 7 bases. The germline CDR1 and CDR2 sequences are SGHNT and YYREEE (reference sequence). J was trimmed by 1 base and V by 3 bases; bases with no gene match: 10. The CDR3 sequence is 16 residues long. This CDR3 is CASSYDRVEGSYEQYF. Written as DNA, the CDR3 is TGTGCCAGCAGCTACGACAGGGTGGAAGGTTCCTACGAGCAGTACTTC.

The chain links TRBV9 to TRBJ2-7; no definite D call. The V end lost 4 bases, the J end lost 9 bases, and 8 bases lay between the germline ends. CDR1 is SGDLS and CDR2 is YYNGEE in the germline V gene. This CDR3 has 10 residues. CDR3 amino acids: CASSPPLQYF. DNA for the CDR3: TGTGCCAGCAGCCCCCCCCTGCAGTACTTC.

The chain has TRBV7-9 and TRBJ1-6, with D possibly being TRBD1 (6 bases). CDR1 is SEHNR and CDR2 is FQNEAQ in the germline V gene (reference sequence). V lost 7 bases, J lost 7 bases, and 17 bases lay in between. CDR3 length: 15 residues. Here the CDR3 DNA reads TGTGCCAGCAATGGGGTAACAGGGACCAATTCACCCCTCCACTTT. It yields the protein CASNGVTGTNSPLHF.

The chain has TRBV4-1 and TRBJ1-5; tentatively, D is TRBD1 (6 bases). Germline V lookup: CDR1 MGHRA, CDR2 YSYEKL. Deletions cut 4 bases from V and 1 base from J, with 11 bases between. The CDR3 contains 15 residues. The CDR3 coding sequence is TGCGCCAGCAGCCGCTACAGGGACAGCAATCAGCCCCAGCATTTT. As protein: CASSRYRDSNQPQHF.

This clone was seen a single time. V is TRBV18 and J is TRBJ2-7, with a tentative D call TRBD1 (6 bases). CDR1 is KGHSH, CDR2 LQKENI, per germline. The CDR3 extends over 14 amino acids. V was pared by 3 bases and J by 3 bases, with 12 bases between. The CDR3 DNA follows: TGTGCCAGCTCACCTACCGGGACACTCTACGAGCAGTACTTC. The encoded protein is CASSPTGTLYEQYF.

V gene TRBV30 combines with J gene TRBJ1-6; D uncertain. This CDR3 is 13 amino acids long. With 3 bases removed from V and 7 bases from J, the gap between germline ends came to 10 bases. In germline, CDR1 is GTSNPN, CDR2 SVGIG (reference sequence). The CDR3 protein is CAWRSIGNSPLHF. CDR3 in DNA: TGTGCCTGGAGATCTATAGGGAATTCACCCCTCCACTTT.

The chain recombines TRBV4-3 with TRBJ2-1; possibly TRBD2 for D (5 bases). The CDR3 is 16 amino acids. V lost 2 bases to trimming and J lost 4 bases, with 15 bases between them. Germline CDR1 is LGHNA and CDR2 is YSLEER. CDR3 DNA: TGCGCCAGCAGCCAACAGGCCAGCGGAGTATACAATGAGCAGTTCTTC. It yields the protein CASSQQASGVYNEQFF.

This chain uses TRBV9 with TRBJ1-6; 7 positions match TRBD1. This CDR3 region has 15 residues. CDR1 and CDR2 (germline): SGDLS, YYNGEE. The V segment lost 4 bases and the J segment 4 bases; nucleotides outside the gene matches: 5. CDR3 nucleotide sequence: TGTGCCAGCAGCCTACAGGGGTCGTATAATTCACCCCTCCACTTT. Its translation is CASSLQGSYNSPLHF.

This clone was seen a few times. The J gene is TRBJ1-2, the V gene TRBV19; D remains unclear. The CDR3 extends over 13 amino acids. Deletions cut 3 bases from V and 4 bases from J, with 9 bases between. Looked up from germline, CDR1 is LNHDA and CDR2 is SQIVND (reference sequence). CDR3 protein: CASSMVEAYGYTF. Here the CDR3 DNA reads TGTGCCAGTAGTATGGTAGAAGCCTATGGCTACACCTTC. Supplemented by reference TRBV19 and TRBJ1-2, the full variable domain reads DGGITQSPKYLFRKEGQNVTLSCEQNLNHDAMYWYRQDPGQGLRLIYYSQIVNDFQKGDIAEGYSVSREKKESFPLTVTSAQKNPTAFYLCASSMVEAYGYTFGSGTRLTVV.

The rearrangement links TRBV28 to TRBJ1-5; D is ambiguous. The CDR3 spans 12 residues. Germline loops: CDR1 MDHEN, CDR2 SYDVKM. Trimming stripped 7 bases from V and 6 bases from J, with 10 bases between. In nucleotides, the CDR3 is TGTGCCAGCATCTCCCGGGGTCAGCCCCAGCATTTT. Residues: CASISRGQPQHF.

The chain's CDR3 is CASSQETGSGNTIYF. The CDR3 nucleotides are TGCGCCAGCAGCCAAGAAACGGGGTCTGGAAACACCATATATTTT. V usage is TRBV4-1 and J usage is TRBJ1-3, with unresolved D. Trimming took 0 bases from V and 1 from J, leaving 7 bases between them. This CDR3 has 15 residues. Germline V gene sequence: CDR1 MGHRA, CDR2 YSYEKL.

This clone was detected a few times. V is TRBV5-4 and J is TRBJ1-2; 7 bases agree with TRBD1. The CDR3 is 14 residues long. V dropped 4 bases and J dropped 0; count of bases not matched to a gene: 3. Germline CDR1 reads SGHNT; CDR2 reads YYREEE (reference sequence). In nucleotides, the CDR3 is TGTGCCAGCAGCCAGGGGGGAGCTAACTATGGCTACACCTTC. Its translation is CASSQGGANYGYTF. The complete variable domain, with remaining parts taken from reference TRBV5-4 and TRBJ1-2, reads ETGVTQSPTHLIKTRGQQVTLRCSSQSGHNTVSWYQQALGQGPQFIFQYYREEENGRGNFPPRFSGLQFPNYSSELNVNALELDDSALYLCASSQGGANYGYTFGSGTRLTVV.

V usage is TRBV3-1 (or the pseudogene TRBV3-2) and J usage is TRBJ2-3; TRBD2 is a possible D gene (5 bases). V lost 0 bases to trimming and J lost 3 bases, with 19 bases between them. CDR3 length: 18 amino acids. CDR1 is LGHDT, CDR2 YNNKEL, per germline (reference sequence). The CDR3 DNA reads TGTGCCAGCAGCCAAGATGCCCTTTGGCTAGCACCTACAGATACGCAGTATTTT. Residues: CASSQDALWLAPTDTQYF.

J is TRBJ1-5 and V is TRBV19, with 8 bases that match TRBD1. V lost 9 bases and J lost 7; bases outside the gene matches: 14. The germline V gene encodes CDR1 LNHDA and CDR2 SQIVND (reference sequence). The CDR3 runs to 15 residues. CDR3 sequence reads: CASQTTGGTGQPQHF. The CDR3 nucleotides read TGTGCCAGCCAAACCACAGGGGGAACGGGACAGCCCCAGCATTTT.

The gene calls are TRBV18 and TRBJ2-5; 7 nucleotides align to TRBD1. V trimming: 3 bases; J trimming: 3 bases; junction bases outside the gene matches: 4. Germline-derived CDR1 and CDR2 are KGHSH and LQKENI. The CDR3 loop spans 14 amino acids. This chain's CDR3 is CASSPSGTEETQYF. The CDR3 coding sequence is TGTGCCAGCTCACCTTCCGGGACAGAAGAGACCCAGTACTTC. The complete variable domain, with remaining parts taken from reference TRBV18 and TRBJ2-5, reads NAGVMQNPRHLVRRRGQEARLRCSPMKGHSHVYWYRQLPEEGLKFMVYLQKENIIDESGMPKERFSAEFPKEGPSILRIQQVVRGDSAAYFCASSPSGTEETQYFGPGTRLLVL.

J is TRBJ1-1 and V is TRBV27; D not resolved. The CDR3 contains 13 residues. Germline V gene lookup returns CDR1 MNHEY and CDR2 SMNVEV (reference sequence). V lost 2 bases, J lost 5 bases, and 9 bases lay in between. CDR3 sequence: CASSLREVTEAFF. The DNA for the CDR3 is TGTGCCAGCAGTTTACGAGAAGTGACTGAAGCTTTCTTT.

This clone has just one count. The CDR3 coding sequence is TGCGCCAGCAGCGATCCCCCCCGCGGCGAGCAGTACTTC. Protein product: CASSDPPRGEQYF. This chain connects TRBV5-1 to TRBJ2-7; D is ambiguous. Per the germline V gene, CDR1 is SGHRS and CDR2 is YFSETQ. This CDR3 is built from 13 residues. The ends were cut back, 4 bases at V and 6 bases at J, with 14 bases in the middle.

The gene calls are TRBV7-2 and TRBJ1-4; D perhaps matches TRBD1 (6 bases). V was clipped by 5 bases and J by 0 bases, with 10 bases between them. The CDR3 extends over 15 amino acids. Per the germline V gene, CDR1 is SGHTA and CDR2 is FQGNSA. In DNA, the CDR3 is TGTGCCAGCAGCCCCTCAGGGGCAACTAATGAAAAACTGTTTTTT. It codes for CASSPSGATNEKLFF.

V is TRBV5-1 and J is TRBJ2-7; 8 bases align to TRBD2. The CDR3 runs to 16 residues. The V gene end was trimmed by 4 bases and the J gene end by 1 base; junction bases not matched to a gene: 10. The V gene's germline CDR1 is SGHRS and CDR2 YFSETQ. CDR3 amino acids: CASSLGGGGQSYEQYF. CDR3 in DNA: TGCGCCAGCAGCCTTGGAGGCGGGGGGCAGTCCTACGAGCAGTACTTC.

The count of this clone is one. The rearrangement joins TRBV30 to TRBJ1-5; a weak D match, TRBD1 (6 bases). V lost 2 bases, J lost 1 base, and 9 bases lay in between. The CDR3 covers 14 residues. Germline V gene sequence: CDR1 GTSNPN, CDR2 SVGIG (reference sequence). CDR3 bases: TGTGCCTGGAGTCCGGGGACAAGCAATCAGCCCCAGCATTTT. As protein: CAWSPGTSNQPQHF. Full variable domain (rest looked up from reference TRBV30 and TRBJ1-5): SQTIHQWPATLVQPVGSPLSLECTVEGTSNPNLYWYRQAAGRGLQLLFYSVGIGQISSEVPQNLSASRPQDRQFILSSKKLLLSDSGFYLCAWSPGTSNQPQHFGDGTRLSIL.

This chain links TRBV2 with TRBJ1-1, with TRBD1 matching over 7 bases. Germline CDR1 reads SNHLY; CDR2 reads FYNNEI. CDR3 size: 14 residues. The junction had 5 bases not matched to a gene; V was cut back by 1 base and J by 6 bases. CDR3 coding DNA: TGTGCCAGCAGTGAAGATGGCAGGGGGTCTGAAGCTTTCTTT. Translating it yields CASSEDGRGSEAFF. Full variable domain (remainder filled in from reference TRBV2 and TRBJ1-1): EPEVTQTPSHQVTQMGQEVILRCVPISNHLYFYWYRQILGQKVEFLVSFYNNEISEKSEIFDDQFSVERPDGSNFTLKIRSTKLEDSAMYFCASSEDGRGSEAFFGQGTRLTVV.

The DNA of the CDR3 is TGTGCCAGCAGTTTTGACAGGGGAGGGAGTGGCTACACCTTC. Protein: CASSFDRGGSGYTF. The chain combines TRBV11-1 with TRBJ1-2, with TRBD1 matching over 8 bases. Per the germline V gene, CDR1 is SGHAT and CDR2 is FQDESV (reference sequence). This CDR3 contains 14 residues. The J segment lost 7 bases and the V segment lost 6 bases, leaving 10 bases of the junction unmatched.

The rearrangement joins TRBV2 to TRBJ1-1; 9 positions match TRBD1. The germline CDR1 and CDR2 sequences are SNHLY and FYNNEI. The junction had 10 bases not matched to a gene; V was cut back by 6 bases and J by 8 bases. The CDR3 extends over 14 amino acids. Here the CDR3 DNA reads TGTGCCAGCAGAATAAGCGGACAGGGGAGGGAAGCTTTCTTT. This translates into CASRISGQGREAFF.

The J gene is TRBJ1-1, the V gene TRBV5-1; 8 bases fit TRBD1. The CDR3 contains 15 residues. CDR1 is SGHRS, CDR2 YFSETQ, per germline. With 2 bases clipped from V and 6 bases from J, the junction kept 9 bases outside the gene matches. The CDR3 DNA reads TGCGCCAGCAGCTTAGGAGGGACAGGAGTTCCTGAAGCTTTCTTT. Amino acid sequence: CASSLGGTGVPEAFF.

The V and J genes are TRBV5-4 and TRBJ2-5; D ambiguous. In germline, CDR1 is SGHNT, CDR2 YYREEE (reference sequence). Trimming took 4 bases from V and 4 from J, leaving 14 bases between them. The CDR3 is made up of 14 amino acids. This CDR3 is CASSHQDYGETQYF. The CDR3 bases are TGTGCCAGCAGCCACCAAGATTATGGAGAGACCCAGTACTTC.

The chain joins TRBV13 to TRBJ1-2; D not certain. Between the trimmed V and J ends, which lost 5 bases and 7 bases, there was a span of 17 bases. Germline V CDR1 and CDR2: PRHDT, FYEKMQ (reference sequence). The CDR3 loop spans 14 amino acids. This CDR3 is CASSPTPYRTGYTF. The DNA of the CDR3 is TGTGCCAGCAGCCCGACCCCCTATCGTACTGGCTACACCTTC.